This record concerns one T cell receptor (beta chain) sequence. What it recognizes is unknown. The record originates from a study of T cell repertoires in cytomegalovirus infection. Study at large: Indicated by public TCR beta signatures were CMV infection and matching HLA type. Whole-study results and caveats: Dominating the ex vivo response were HLA-C-restricted CMV-specific TCR beta clonotypes. Summed public TCR beta family frequency identified CMV carriers bearing the relevant HLA.

MiXCR, applied by TCRdb to the reads, yields one record per CDR3 protein. The sample has about 740,000 distinct CDR3 sequences, 35% to 40% seen once. The sample consisted of PBMCs. The sequence derives from a human donor in good health (CMV status not recorded). Some clones in this sample may be carry-over from other donors' samples.

The CDR3 DNA sequence: TGCGCCAGCAGCCAGCTACTTACAGGGGGCGCGGGTGGAAACACCATATATTTT. Protein product: CASSQLLTGGAGGNTIYF. J is TRBJ1-3 and V is TRBV4-1, with 9 bases aligning to TRBD1. This CDR3 contains 18 residues. Germline lookup yields CDR1 MGHRA and CDR2 YSYEKL. The V and J ends lost 3 bases and 3 bases, in that order; junction bases with no gene match: 12.